This T cell receptor beta chain emerged from a study of blood T cell repertoires in COVID-19. Only in-frame clones appear in the TCRdb table, and some are missing; sequencing was by immunoSEQ multiplex PCR. The profile covers tens of thousands of clones, with approximately 83% appearing a single time and nearly 25% taken by the ten largest. Deletions cut 3 bases from V and 2 bases from J, with 13 bases between. CDR1 LNHDA and CDR2 SQIVND come from the germline V gene (reference sequence). The CDR3 totals 15 residues. V gene TRBV19 combines with J gene TRBJ1-2; D is undetermined. The TCR sequence derives from a human donor with acute or convalescent COVID-19. The donor label of this sample is uncertain. The sequenced sample was peripheral blood. The CDR3 DNA sequence: TGTGCCAGTAGTATCGAGGGCAGGATGAACTATGGCTACACCTTC. Translation gives CASSIEGRMNYGYTF.